This record covers a single T cell receptor (beta chain). V lost 1 base, J lost 5 bases, and 4 bases stayed unmatched. The CDR3 totals 15 residues. Per the germline V gene, CDR1 is PRHDT and CDR2 is FYEKMQ (reference sequence). The sample is drawn from a study of cytomegalovirus exposure and HLA in healthy donors. The primer mix had 60 Vbeta and 13 Jbeta primers. Sequenced by immunoSEQ multiplex PCR; TCRdb stores in-frame clones only, minus some. Among fewer than 250,000 clones listed, over 70% were seen once. The receptor was isolated from a woman aged 30 to 39 in good health and CMV-seropositive. The chain is built from TRBV13 and TRBJ2-7; 11 bases are a match to TRBD2. Material for sequencing was PBMCs. The CDR3 sequence: CASSLVLAGAHEQYF. The CDR3 DNA reads TGTGCCAGCAGCTTAGTACTAGCGGGAGCCCACGAGCAGTACTTC.